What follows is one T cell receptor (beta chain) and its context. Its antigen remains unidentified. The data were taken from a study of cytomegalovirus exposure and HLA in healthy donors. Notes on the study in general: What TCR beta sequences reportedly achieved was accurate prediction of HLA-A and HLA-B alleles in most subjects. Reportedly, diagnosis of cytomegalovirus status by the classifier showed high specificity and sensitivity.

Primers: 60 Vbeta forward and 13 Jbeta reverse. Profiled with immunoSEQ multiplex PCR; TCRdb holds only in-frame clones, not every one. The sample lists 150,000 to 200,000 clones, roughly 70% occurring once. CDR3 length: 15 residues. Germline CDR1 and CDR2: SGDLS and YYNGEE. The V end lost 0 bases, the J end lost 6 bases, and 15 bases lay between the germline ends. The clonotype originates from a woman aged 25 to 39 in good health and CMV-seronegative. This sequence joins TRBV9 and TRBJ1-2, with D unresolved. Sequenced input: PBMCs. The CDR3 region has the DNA TGTGCCAGCAGCGTAGCCGTCGGGTCCCTCGATGGCTACACCTTC. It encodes CASSVAVGSLDGYTF.